Below are 21 T cell receptor beta chains sequenced from a single sample in a study of STAT3 mutations in large granular lymphocyte leukemia. Study-level results: In T-cell large granular lymphocyte leukemia, about half of patients showed multiple immunodominant subclonotypes.

Antigens of these TCRs are unknown. Assay used: immunoSEQ multiplex PCR; TCRdb lists only in-frame clones, some missing. The sample includes roughly 40,000 clones, roughly 81% of them seen just once. Sequenced material: PBMCs. Receptors originate from a human donor with T large granular lymphocyte leukemia. Some clones in this sample may be carry-over from other donors' samples.

CDR3 protein: CASSERTGHQPQHF. DNA of the CDR3: TGTGCCAGCAGTGAACGGACAGGGCATCAGCCCCAGCATTTT. The genes are TRBV2 and TRBJ1-5; 8 bases align to TRBD1. The CDR3 covers 14 residues. The J segment lost 5 bases and the V segment lost 2 bases, leaving 2 bases of the junction unmatched. Germline loops: CDR1 SNHLY, CDR2 FYNNEI.

V is TRBV6-5 and J is TRBJ2-5; D possibly corresponds to TRBD1 (5 bases). The CDR3 length is 12 residues. Germline assignment: CDR1 MNHEY and CDR2 SVGAGI. Between the trimmed V and J ends, which lost 6 bases and 1 base, there was a span of 6 bases. This CDR3 is CASRGVQETQYF. CDR3 nucleotide sequence: TGTGCCAGCAGAGGGGTCCAAGAGACCCAGTACTTC.

The V call is TRBV14, the J call TRBJ2-7; 9 bases agree with TRBD1. The CDR3 extends over 18 amino acids. The V and J ends lost 6 bases and 0 bases, in that order; junction bases with no gene match: 15. The V gene's germline CDR1 is SGHDN and CDR2 FVKESK. The DNA for the CDR3 is TGTGCCAGCAGTCATGGGGCGATACCGGGACAGGGCTCCTACGAGCAGTACTTC. Translating it yields CASSHGAIPGQGSYEQYF.

The chain has TRBV7-2 and TRBJ2-3, with D unresolved. Germline assignment: CDR1 SGHTA and CDR2 FQGNSA. Deletions cut 2 bases from V and 4 bases from J, with 4 bases between. This CDR3 is built from 12 residues. Here the CDR3 reads CASSLPADTQYF. The CDR3 DNA is TGTGCCAGCAGCTTACCCGCAGATACGCAGTATTTT.

This clone was detected only a few times. The gene calls are TRBV5-4 and TRBJ1-1; a weak D match, TRBD1 (5 bases). The germline CDR1 and CDR2 sequences are SGHNT and YYREEE (reference sequence). Trimming took 0 bases from V and 6 from J, leaving 12 bases between them. This CDR3 has 14 residues. The CDR3 DNA reads as TGTGCCAGCAGCTTGGACCAGGGTAGCCCTGAAGCTTTCTTT. Protein product: CASSLDQGSPEAFF.

The J gene is TRBJ1-2, the V gene TRBV4-3; the match to TRBD1 covers 7 bases. This CDR3 is 15 amino acids long. Trimming removed 5 bases from V and 2 bases from J; junction bases left unmatched: 8. Germline CDR1 is LGHNA and CDR2 is YSLEER. The CDR3 sequence: CASSSQGGANYGYTF. In DNA, the CDR3 is TGCGCCAGCAGCTCCCAGGGGGGCGCGAACTATGGCTACACCTTC.

The chain couples TRBV7-2 to TRBJ1-6; no firm D call. Trimming shortened V by 1 base and J by 9 bases, and 10 bases separated the two germline ends. The CDR3 is made up of 14 amino acids. CDR1 is SGHTA and CDR2 is FQGNSA in the germline V gene. The CDR3 DNA reads TGTGCCAGCAGCTTAGAACAGCTTGCTTCACCCCTCCACTTT. Encoded protein: CASSLEQLASPLHF.

The table lists this clone with a few counts. The chain recombines TRBV7-9 with TRBJ1-1, with D unclear. This CDR3 comprises 14 residues. The germline V gene encodes CDR1 SEHNR and CDR2 FQNEAQ (reference sequence). Trimming removed 2 bases at V and 2 bases at J, with 9 bases between. CDR3 region: CASSLSSTNTEAFF. CDR3 sequence (DNA): TGTGCCAGCAGCTTATCCAGCACAAACACTGAAGCTTTCTTT.

V is TRBV5-4 and J is TRBJ2-2; D is undetermined. From germline, CDR1 is SGHNT and CDR2 YYREEE (reference sequence). Trimming removed 0 bases from V and 7 bases from J, with 4 bases in between. This CDR3 has 12 residues. The CDR3 loop reads CASSLEGGELFF. DNA for the CDR3: TGTGCCAGCAGCTTGGAAGGCGGGGAGCTGTTTTTT. The whole variable domain, filled in from reference TRBV5-4 and TRBJ2-2, reads ETGVTQSPTHLIKTRGQQVTLRCSSQSGHNTVSWYQQALGQGPQFIFQYYREEENGRGNFPPRFSGLQFPNYSSELNVNALELDDSALYLCASSLEGGELFFGEGSRLTVL.

The chain has TRBV4-1 and TRBJ2-5, with TRBD1 identical over 8 bases. Looked up from germline, CDR1 is MGHRA and CDR2 is YSYEKL. V gave up 4 bases and J gave up 0 bases; unmatched junction bases: 7. This CDR3 is 16 amino acids long. The CDR3 is CASSRGTGGYQETQYF. As DNA, the CDR3 is TGCGCCAGCAGCCGCGGGACAGGAGGCTACCAAGAGACCCAGTACTTC.

The chain combines TRBV28 with TRBJ1-2; TRBD1 aligns across 11 bases. The CDR3 has 17 residues. Trimming took 10 bases from V and 4 from J; bases not matched to a gene: 17. Germline V gives CDR1 MDHEN, CDR2 SYDVKM. CDR3: CATQGGGQGARIYGYTF. CDR3 coding DNA: TGTGCCACCCAGGGGGGAGGACAGGGGGCCCGTATCTATGGCTACACCTTC.

V gene TRBV6-5 combines with J gene TRBJ1-3, with unresolved D. The CDR3 consists of 13 residues. The germline gives CDR1 MNHEY, CDR2 SVGAGI. The V gene lost 6 bases and the J gene lost 7 bases, with 13 bases spanning the gap. The CDR3 DNA reads TGTGCCAGCAGAACAAGTTCTAGGAACACCATATATTTT. Translating it yields CASRTSSRNTIYF.

This CDR3 reads CATDGHSNQPQHF. The CDR3 DNA is TGTGCCACGGACGGACATAGCAATCAGCCCCAGCATTTT. The V gene is TRBV19, the J gene TRBJ1-5, with D possibly being TRBD1 (5 bases). The V gene's germline CDR1 is LNHDA and CDR2 SQIVND (reference sequence). V lost 10 bases to trimming and J lost 0 bases, with 10 bases between them. The CDR3 loop spans 13 amino acids.

This chain connects TRBV15 to TRBJ1-5; 9 nucleotides line up with TRBD1. This CDR3 has 15 residues. CDR1 and CDR2 (germline): LNHNV, YYDKDF (reference sequence). V lost 7 bases, J lost 4 bases, and 8 bases stayed unmatched. The CDR3 sequence: CATNLDRGLNQPQHF. The CDR3 DNA follows: TGTGCCACCAACCTGGACAGGGGATTGAATCAGCCCCAGCATTTT. Filled out from reference TRBV15 and TRBJ1-5, the complete variable domain reads DAMVIQNPRYQVTQFGKPVTLSCSQTLNHNVMYWYQQKSSQAPKLLFHYYDKDFNNEADTPDNFQSRRPNTSFCFLDIRSPGLGDTAMYLCATNLDRGLNQPQHFGDGTRLSIL.

This chain links TRBV7-8 with TRBJ1-5, with D hard to call. CDR1 is SGHVS and CDR2 is FQNEAQ in the germline V gene. The CDR3 runs to 15 residues. V lost 3 bases and J lost 1, with 10 bases in between. CDR3 region: CASSFLESSNQPQHF. CDR3 DNA: TGTGCCAGCAGCTTCCTTGAAAGCAGCAATCAGCCCCAGCATTTT.

The chain uses TRBV7-7 and TRBJ2-5; 12 nucleotides match TRBD2. Looked up from germline, CDR1 is SSHAT and CDR2 is FNYEAQ (reference sequence). The CDR3 has 16 residues. The CDR3 is CASGRTSGVMQKTQYF. The CDR3 bases are TGTGCTAGCGGCCGGACTAGCGGGGTCATGCAAAAGACCCAGTACTTC.

The chain has TRBV6-1 and TRBJ1-1; 7 bases are a match to TRBD1. Germline values: CDR1 MNHNS, CDR2 SASEGT. CDR3 length equals 14 residues. Losses at the gene ends were 6 bases for V and 0 bases for J; bases not matched to a gene: 4. The CDR3 DNA reads TGTGCCAGCAGCAAGGACAGGTTGAACACTGAAGCTTTCTTT. Its protein is CASSKDRLNTEAFF.

This clone was observed a single time. The J gene is TRBJ1-1, the V gene TRBV11-2; D ambiguous. The CDR3 runs to 12 residues. V was trimmed by 5 bases and J by 2 bases, leaving 6 bases between them. Germline V gives CDR1 SGHAT, CDR2 FQNNGV. CDR3 residues: CASSPPNTEAFF. In DNA form, the CDR3 reads TGTGCCAGCAGCCCCCCCAACACTGAAGCTTTCTTT.

V is TRBV2 and J is TRBJ2-7; no reliable D call. CDR1 is SNHLY and CDR2 is FYNNEI in the germline V gene. The ends were cut back, 5 bases at V and 4 bases at J, with 15 bases in the middle. The CDR3 extends over 14 amino acids. The CDR3, as DNA: TGTGCCAGCAGTACTTTGGGGAATCTATACGAGCAGTACTTC. Translation gives CASSTLGNLYEQYF.

The rearrangement joins TRBV18 to TRBJ2-3; D is unclear. V was trimmed by 3 bases and J by 0 bases, leaving 7 bases between them. CDR1 KGHSH and CDR2 LQKENI come from the germline V gene. The CDR3 extends over 14 amino acids. The CDR3 region has the DNA TGTGCCAGCTCACCTTCGGACAGCACAGATACGCAGTATTTT. It specifies CASSPSDSTDTQYF. Complete variable domain (other parts from reference TRBV18 and TRBJ2-3): NAGVMQNPRHLVRRRGQEARLRCSPMKGHSHVYWYRQLPEEGLKFMVYLQKENIIDESGMPKERFSAEFPKEGPSILRIQQVVRGDSAAYFCASSPSDSTDTQYFGPGTRLTVL.

V is TRBV27 and J is TRBJ2-7; possibly TRBD2 for D (5 bases). Germline values: CDR1 MNHEY, CDR2 SMNVEV (reference sequence). This CDR3 is 12 amino acids long. CDR3: CVTQNFAGEQYV. The CDR3 DNA is TGTGTAACCCAGAACTTTGCGGGCGAGCAGTACGTC.